Listed below are T cell receptor beta chains from one sample, sequenced in a study of response to subunit inactivated influenza vaccine. Each CDR3 protein is one row after TCRdb ran MiXCR on the RT-PCR reads. The top ten clones hold 6.5% to 8.5% of a sample with around 760,000 distinct CDR3 sequences, over 11% of them seen once. The specimen comprised PBMCs from blood, sampled around 15 days before vaccination. Source of these receptors: a man aged 50 or older who received an inactivated influenza vaccine. Each CDR3 is given with its conserved first and last residue. The order of the fields is clone size, V gene, D gene, J gene, CDR3 protein, CDR3 DNA. D genes are given only for firm matches. Where a row states a size, it is once, few, many or the class of an expanded clone; other rows omit it.

>-|TRBV3-1|TRBD2|TRBJ2-1
CASSLGLAGGSVLNEQFF
TGTGCCAGCAGCCTCGGACTAGCGGGGGGCTCGGTGTTAAATGAGCAGTTCTTC
>few|TRBV20-1|-|TRBJ2-2
CSARGGVLITGELFF
TGCAGTGCTAGAGGCGGAGTTCTAATCACCGGGGAGCTGTTTTTT
>few|TRBV29-1|TRBD2|TRBJ2-3
CSVVGGRGSTDTQYF
TGCAGCGTTGTTGGAGGGAGGGGTAGCACAGATACGCAGTATTTT
>-|TRBV24-1|TRBD1|TRBJ1-1
CATRPSGQPEAFF
TGTGCCACCAGACCGTCGGGACAGCCTGAAGCTTTCTTT
>few|TRBV6-5|TRBD1|TRBJ1-1
CASSYSRTGEAFF
TGTGCCAGCAGTTACTCCCGGACAGGGGAAGCTTTCTTT
>few|TRBV5-1|TRBD1|TRBJ2-6
CASSSGTASSGANVLTF
TGCGCCAGCAGCTCCGGGACAGCCTCCTCTGGGGCCAACGTCCTGACTTTC
>few|TRBV3-1|-|TRBJ2-3
CASSQGYNLIEFTDTQYF
TGTGCCAGCAGCCAAGGCTATAACCTAATAGAGTTCACAGATACGCAGTATTTT
>-|TRBV3-1|-|TRBJ2-3
CASSQVKDTQYF
TGTGCCAGCAGCCAAGTCAAAGATACGCAGTATTTT
>-|TRBV7-6|-|TRBJ2-1
CASSRITNEQFF
TGTGCCAGCAGCCGGATTACGAATGAGCAGTTCTTC
>-|TRBV14|TRBD2|TRBJ2-7
CASSQRTSGKRGEQYF
TGTGCCAGCAGCCAGAGGACTAGCGGGAAAAGGGGCGAGCAGTACTTC
>few|TRBV5-8|-|TRBJ2-5
CASSLGVGGQETQYF
TGTGCCAGCAGCTTGGGGGTGGGCGGACAAGAGACCCAGTACTTC
>few|TRBV5-1|TRBD1|TRBJ1-4
CASSLEGQTYEKLFF
TGCGCCAGCAGCTTGGAGGGACAGACTTATGAAAAACTGTTTTTT
>many|TRBV5-1|-|TRBJ2-5
CASSLRQKETQYF
TGCGCCAGCAGCTTGAGGCAGAAAGAGACCCAGTACTTC
>few|TRBV7-9|-|TRBJ1-2
CASSLYQGPYYGYTF
TGTGCCAGCAGTCTCTATCAGGGGCCCTACTATGGCTACACCTTC
>few|TRBV6-1|TRBD1|TRBJ1-1
CASSKPQGSHTEAFF
TGTGCCAGCAGCAAACCACAGGGGTCACACACTGAAGCTTTCTTT